This paragraph reports one TCR beta chain. The data are from a study of shared T cell receptors in the human thymus. Repertoires were generated with immunoSEQ multiplex PCR, while TCRdb's copy carries only in-frame clones and drops some. Of approximately 580,000 clones in the sample, about 84% were seen once. The same data also contributed to another study, on human thymus T cells. That work adds: From resections taken during corrective heart surgery, the thymus tissue was obtained. Among thymic and blood repertoires, usage of V and J genes appeared biased. Overlap was high between thymic repertoires from unrelated individuals, as reported in related research.

This sequence was found in a boy younger than two with a congenital heart defect. The sequencing input was thymocytes.

CDR3 nucleotides: TGTGCCAGCAGCCACCCCTCCAGCGGGAGAGGGAATGAGCAGTTCTTC. Residues: CASSHPSSGRGNEQFF. The rearrangement uses TRBV4-2 and TRBJ2-1, with 8 bases matching TRBD2. The CDR3 has 16 amino acids. The germline gives CDR1 LGHNA, CDR2 YNFKEQ. V gave up 3 bases and J gave up 7 bases; unmatched junction bases: 11.